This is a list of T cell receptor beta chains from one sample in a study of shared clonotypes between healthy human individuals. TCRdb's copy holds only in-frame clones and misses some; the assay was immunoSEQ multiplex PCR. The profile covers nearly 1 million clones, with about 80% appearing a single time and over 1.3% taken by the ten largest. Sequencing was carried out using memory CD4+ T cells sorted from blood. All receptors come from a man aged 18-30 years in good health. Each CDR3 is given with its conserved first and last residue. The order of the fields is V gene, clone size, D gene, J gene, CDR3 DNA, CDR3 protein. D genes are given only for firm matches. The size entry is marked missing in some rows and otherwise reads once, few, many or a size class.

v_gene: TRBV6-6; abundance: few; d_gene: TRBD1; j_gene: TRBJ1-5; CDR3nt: TGTGCCAGCAGTCAACAGGGGGCAGTTGAGCCCCAGCATTTT; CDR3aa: CASSQQGAVEPQHF
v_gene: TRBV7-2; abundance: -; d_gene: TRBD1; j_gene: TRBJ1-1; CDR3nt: TGTGCCAGCAGCTTAGGGACAGGGATATCGCCGAACACTGAAGCTTTCTTT; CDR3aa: CASSLGTGISPNTEAFF
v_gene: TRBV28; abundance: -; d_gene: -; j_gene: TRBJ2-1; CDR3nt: TGTGCCAGCAGTCCCAACAATGAGCAGTTCTTC; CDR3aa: CASSPNNEQFF
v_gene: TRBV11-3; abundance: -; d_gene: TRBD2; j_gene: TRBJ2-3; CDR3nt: TGTGCCAGCAGCTTTCGGGGTAGCGGGGCTAGCACAGATACGCAGTATTTT; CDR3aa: CASSFRGSGASTDTQYF
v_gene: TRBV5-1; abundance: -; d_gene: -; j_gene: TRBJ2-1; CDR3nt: TGCGCCAGCAGCTTGGGGGCCCCCAACAATGAGCAGTTCTTC; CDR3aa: CASSLGAPNNEQFF
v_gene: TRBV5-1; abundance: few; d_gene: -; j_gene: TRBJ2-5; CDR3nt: TGCGCCAGCAGCTTGGACAGGGTAGAGACCCAGTACTTC; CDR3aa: CASSLDRVETQYF
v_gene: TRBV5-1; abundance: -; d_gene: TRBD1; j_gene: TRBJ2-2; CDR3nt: TGCGCCAGCAGGGCAGGGACAGGCTCACCAAGGGATACCGGGGAGCTGTTTTTT; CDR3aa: CASRAGTGSPRDTGELFF
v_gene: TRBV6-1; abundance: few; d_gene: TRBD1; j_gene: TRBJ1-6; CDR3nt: TGTGCCAGCAGTGAACAGGGGGGGCCTAGTTCACCCCTCCACTTT; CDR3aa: CASSEQGGPSSPLHF
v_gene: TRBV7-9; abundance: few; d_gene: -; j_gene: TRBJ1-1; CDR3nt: TGTGCCAGTGCCTTTGTGACGAACACTGAAGCTTTCTTT; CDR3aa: CASAFVTNTEAFF
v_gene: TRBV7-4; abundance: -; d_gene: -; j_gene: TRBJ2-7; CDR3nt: TGTGCCAGCAGCGGTTCGGAGTCTATCCAAACCTACGAGCAGTACTTC; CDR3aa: CASSGSESIQTYEQYF
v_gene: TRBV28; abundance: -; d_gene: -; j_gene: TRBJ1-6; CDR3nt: TGTGCCAGCAGTTCAGATTGGGGGGTCCCTAATTCACCCCTCCACTTT; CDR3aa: CASSSDWGVPNSPLHF
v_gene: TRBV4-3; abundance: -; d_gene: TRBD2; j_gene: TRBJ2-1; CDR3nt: TGCGCCAGCAGCCTATTAGCGGGAGGTGCTAACAATGAGCAGTTCTTC; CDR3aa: CASSLLAGGANNEQFF
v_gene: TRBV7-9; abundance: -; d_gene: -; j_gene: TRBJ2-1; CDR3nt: TGTGCCAGCAGCTCCGACAGAGTCTACAATGAGCAGTTCTTC; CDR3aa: CASSSDRVYNEQFF
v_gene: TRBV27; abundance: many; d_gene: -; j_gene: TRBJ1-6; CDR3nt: TGTGCCAGCAGACAAAGGGCTGGTTCACCCCTCCACTTT; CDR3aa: CASRQRAGSPLHF
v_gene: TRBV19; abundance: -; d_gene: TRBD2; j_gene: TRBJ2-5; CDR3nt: TGTGCCAGTAGTCAACTAGCGGAGGAGACCCAGTACTTC; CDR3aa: CASSQLAEETQYF
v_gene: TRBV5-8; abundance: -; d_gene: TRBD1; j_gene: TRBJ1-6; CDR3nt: TGTGCCAGCAGCTTGTGGGGACAGAGCTCCTATAATTCACCCCTCCACTTT; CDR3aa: CASSLWGQSSYNSPLHF
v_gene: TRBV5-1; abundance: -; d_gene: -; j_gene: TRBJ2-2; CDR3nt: TGCGCCAGCAGCGCGATCAAGAACACCGGGGAGCTGTTTTTT; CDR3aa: CASSAIKNTGELFF
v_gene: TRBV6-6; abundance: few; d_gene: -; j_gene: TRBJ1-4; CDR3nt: TGTGCCAGCAGGCTACAGGGTACTAATGAAAAACTGTTTTTT; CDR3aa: CASRLQGTNEKLFF
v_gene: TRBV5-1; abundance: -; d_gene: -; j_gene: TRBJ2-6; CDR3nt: TGCGCCAGCAGCCAGGGGAGGGGTACTGGGGCCAACGTCCTGACTTTC; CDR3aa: CASSQGRGTGANVLTF
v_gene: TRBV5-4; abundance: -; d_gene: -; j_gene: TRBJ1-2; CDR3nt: TGTGCCACCCGGGGAGGGAGCTATGGCTACACCTTC; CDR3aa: CATRGGSYGYTF
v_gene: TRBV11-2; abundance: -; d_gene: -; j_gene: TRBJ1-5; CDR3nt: TGTGCCAGCAGCCCCCATTTGGGCCAGCCCCAGCATTTT; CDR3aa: CASSPHLGQPQHF
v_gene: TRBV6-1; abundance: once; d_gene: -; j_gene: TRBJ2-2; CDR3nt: TGTGCCAGCAGCAATCGGGCGGGGACCGGGGAGCTGTTTTTT; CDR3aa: CASSNRAGTGELFF
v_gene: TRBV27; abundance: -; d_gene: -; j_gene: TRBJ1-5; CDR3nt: TGTGCCAGCAGTTACCAGGGCAATCAGCCCCAGCATTTT; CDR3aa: CASSYQGNQPQHF
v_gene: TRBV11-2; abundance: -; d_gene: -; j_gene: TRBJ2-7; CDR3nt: TGTGCCAGCAGCTTAAGTGCCTTACCCTCCTACGAGCAGTACTTC; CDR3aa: CASSLSALPSYEQYF
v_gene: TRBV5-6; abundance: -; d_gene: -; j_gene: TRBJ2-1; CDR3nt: TGTGCCAGCAGCTTGTCATTTGAGCAGTTCTTC; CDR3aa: CASSLSFEQFF